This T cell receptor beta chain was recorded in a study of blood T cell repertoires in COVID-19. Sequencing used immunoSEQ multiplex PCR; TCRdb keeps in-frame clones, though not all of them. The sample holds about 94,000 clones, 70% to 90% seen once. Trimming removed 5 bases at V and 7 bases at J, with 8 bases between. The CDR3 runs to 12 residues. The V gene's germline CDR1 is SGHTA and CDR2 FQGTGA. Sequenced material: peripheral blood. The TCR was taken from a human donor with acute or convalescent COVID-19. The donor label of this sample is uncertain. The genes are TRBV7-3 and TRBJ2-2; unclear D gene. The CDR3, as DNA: TGTGCCAGCAGCCAGGATTACGGGGAGCTGTTTTTT. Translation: CASSQDYGELFF.